These 3 T cell receptor beta chains were sequenced from one sample in a study of Tregs in tolerant kidney transplant recipients. Produced via immunoSEQ multiplex PCR; TCRdb's table is partial and in-frame only. Its table records 50,000 or so clones. The sequenced sample was CD4+ T cells from blood, obtained before the transplant. These receptors all stem from a human donor who received a combined kidney and bone marrow transplant.

On this clone: The read terminates 3 residues ahead of where the CDR3 ends, so the germline J gene completes it. The chain is built from TRBV5-6 and TRBJ1-1, with D tentatively TRBD1 (6 bases). The CDR3 consists of 15 residues. Germline values: CDR1 SGHDT, CDR2 YYEEEE. With 4 bases removed from V and 4 bases from J, the gap between germline ends came to 17 bases. CDR3 bases read: TGTGCCAGCAGCCCTGAAGGGGGTGGTGGCACTGAA. Translating gives CASSPEGGGGTE. The entire CDR3 protein is CASSPEGGGGTEAFF.

Turning to this clone: The read terminates 3 residues before the CDR3 end, so the remaining end is supplied by the germline J gene. The genes are TRBV5-5 and TRBJ1-6, with TRBD1 as a possible D gene (5 bases). CDR1 SGHKS and CDR2 YYEKEE come from the germline V gene (reference sequence). Trimming removed 0 bases from V and 12 bases from J, with 10 bases in between. This CDR3 spans 13 amino acids. The CDR3 loop reads CASSLEWGGPLHF. The covered CDR3 bases are TGTGCCAGCAGCTTGGAGTGGGGGGGACCC.

With respect to this clone: The read falls 3 residues short of the CDR3 end, and the missing part is taken from the germline J gene. V is TRBV2 and J is TRBJ1-5; TRBD1 agrees at 7 bases. This CDR3 spans 18 amino acids. The J segment lost 6 bases and the V segment lost 2 bases, leaving 16 bases of the junction unmatched. The germline gives CDR1 SNHLY, CDR2 FYNNEI. The CDR3 DNA, read in part, is TGTGCCAGCAGTGAAATTAAGGCAGGGGGAAGGGGCGGTCAGCCC. Translated, it gives CASSEIKAGGRGGQP. In full, the CDR3 reads CASSEIKAGGRGGQPQHF.